This record looks at one T cell receptor beta chain sequence and its context. Profiling relied on immunoSEQ multiplex PCR, and the TCRdb table lists in-frame clones only, not all of them. The top ten clones hold under 0.35% of a sample with about 69,000 clones, more than 85% of them seen once. The data were obtained in a study of T cell changes during pregnancy in multiple sclerosis. The J segment lost 8 bases and the V segment lost 4 bases, leaving 5 bases of the junction unmatched. CDR3 size: 14 residues. CDR1 and CDR2 (germline): SGHKS, YYEKEE (reference sequence). This specimen was CD4+ T cells from peripheral blood mononuclear cells, taken in the third trimester of pregnancy. The J gene is TRBJ2-1, the V gene TRBV5-5; TRBD1 matches 11 bases. This clonotype originated in a female donor in good health, enrolled as a control in a pregnancy study. CDR3 DNA sequence: TGTGCCAGCAGCAAACGGACAGGGGGCGATGAGCAGTTCTTC. As protein: CASSKRTGGDEQFF.